The rows below give T cell receptor beta chains drawn from one sample of a study. Via MiXCR, TCRdb re-called the 5' RACE reads, giving one row per CDR3 protein. Of 35,000 to 50,000 distinct CDR3 sequences detected, roughly 21% appear once; the ten largest clones hold roughly 3.7%. The specimen sequenced was Tregs sorted from blood. The receptors were gathered from a female donor with breast cancer. CDR3s include the opening cysteine and the closing phenylalanine or tryptophan. Each record gives: V gene, J gene, D gene, clone size, CDR3 length, CDR3 DNA, CDR3 protein. A D gene is named only where the DNA matches it firmly. Part of the rows lack a size; the others show once, few, many or a class for expanded clones.

v_call: TRBV2
j_call: TRBJ2-4
d_call: NA
clone_size: few
cdr3_length: 14
cdr3_nt: TGTGCCAGCAGTAAAGGGGACGTGAGAAACATTCAGTACTTC
cdr3_aa: CASSKGDVRNIQYF

v_call: TRBV19
j_call: TRBJ2-2
d_call: TRBD1
clone_size: few
cdr3_length: 15
cdr3_nt: TGTGCCAGTTCAACGGGACAGGGAGACACCGGGGAGCTGTTTTTT
cdr3_aa: CASSTGQGDTGELFF

v_call: TRBV7-2
j_call: TRBJ2-2
d_call: NA
clone_size: NA
cdr3_length: 15
cdr3_nt: TGTGCCAGCAGCTCGACTAGTCGAAACACCGGGGAGCTGTTTTTT
cdr3_aa: CASSSTSRNTGELFF

v_call: TRBV5-1
j_call: TRBJ2-5
d_call: NA
clone_size: many
cdr3_length: 14
cdr3_nt: TGCGCCAGCAGCTTGGCTGGGGGATTGCAGACCCAGTACTTC
cdr3_aa: CASSLAGGLQTQYF

v_call: TRBV12-3/TRBV12-4
j_call: TRBJ2-7
d_call: NA
clone_size: many
cdr3_length: 13
cdr3_nt: TGTGCCAGCAGTTTAGGGGGGACCTACGAGCAGTACTTC
cdr3_aa: CASSLGGTYEQYF

v_call: TRBV9
j_call: TRBJ2-1
d_call: NA
clone_size: NA
cdr3_length: 14
cdr3_nt: TGTGCCAGCAGCGTAGGCTACTCCTACAATGAGCAGTTCTTC
cdr3_aa: CASSVGYSYNEQFF

v_call: TRBV9
j_call: TRBJ1-5
d_call: TRBD1
clone_size: many
cdr3_length: 15
cdr3_nt: TGTGCCAGCAGCGATGGGGACAGTAGCAATCAGCCCCAGCATTTT
cdr3_aa: CASSDGDSSNQPQHF

v_call: TRBV10-3
j_call: TRBJ2-7
d_call: TRBD2
clone_size: many
cdr3_length: 12
cdr3_nt: TGTGCCACCCGACTAGCCGGAAACGAGCAGTACTTC
cdr3_aa: CATRLAGNEQYF

v_call: TRBV7-3
j_call: TRBJ2-1
d_call: TRBD2
clone_size: few
cdr3_length: 16
cdr3_nt: TGTGCCAGCAGCTGGGCAGGTTTAGCGGGAGTGGATGAGCAGTTCTTC
cdr3_aa: CASSWAGLAGVDEQFF

v_call: TRBV7-9
j_call: TRBJ1-2
d_call: TRBD1
clone_size: few
cdr3_length: 17
cdr3_nt: TGTGCCAGCAGTCCCTCGAGGGACAGCCCCGGGGTGGATGGCTACACCTTC
cdr3_aa: CASSPSRDSPGVDGYTF

v_call: TRBV7-9
j_call: TRBJ2-5
d_call: NA
clone_size: few
cdr3_length: 13
cdr3_nt: TGTGCCAGCAGCTCGACAGCCCAAGAGACCCAGTACTTC
cdr3_aa: CASSSTAQETQYF

v_call: TRBV27
j_call: TRBJ1-5
d_call: NA
clone_size: many
cdr3_length: 15
cdr3_nt: TGTGCCAGCAGTTTATTGCCCAGTAGCAATCAGCCCCAGCATTTT
cdr3_aa: CASSLLPSSNQPQHF

v_call: TRBV5-1
j_call: TRBJ2-7
d_call: NA
clone_size: NA
cdr3_length: 14
cdr3_nt: TGCGCCAGCAGCTTGGGGGGGAAAACCTACGCGCAGTACTTC
cdr3_aa: CASSLGGKTYAQYF

v_call: TRBV4-1
j_call: TRBJ2-1
d_call: NA
clone_size: NA
cdr3_length: 12
cdr3_nt: TGCGCCAGCAGCCAAGTTGATCGTGAGCAGTTCTTC
cdr3_aa: CASSQVDREQFF

v_call: TRBV20-1
j_call: TRBJ1-1
d_call: NA
clone_size: few
cdr3_length: 13
cdr3_nt: TGCAGTGCTAGAGATAGAGGGAACACTGAAGCTTTCTTT
cdr3_aa: CSARDRGNTEAFF

v_call: TRBV4-1
j_call: TRBJ1-1
d_call: NA
clone_size: many
cdr3_length: 13
cdr3_nt: TGCGCCAGCAGCGACGGGGTAGACACTGAAGCTTTCTTT
cdr3_aa: CASSDGVDTEAFF

v_call: TRBV7-9
j_call: TRBJ1-1
d_call: NA
clone_size: many
cdr3_length: 14
cdr3_nt: TGTGCCAGCAGCCGAACTCAGTTGAACACTGAAGCTTTCTTT
cdr3_aa: CASSRTQLNTEAFF

v_call: TRBV29-1
j_call: TRBJ1-1
d_call: NA
clone_size: NA
cdr3_length: 13
cdr3_nt: TGCAGCGTTGGTCTGGGACTGAACACTGAAGCTTTCTTT
cdr3_aa: CSVGLGLNTEAFF

v_call: TRBV11-2
j_call: TRBJ1-1
d_call: NA
clone_size: NA
cdr3_length: 15
cdr3_nt: TGTGCCAGCAGCCTTCTAGCGGGTTCGAACACTGAAGCTTTCTTT
cdr3_aa: CASSLLAGSNTEAFF

v_call: TRBV5-1
j_call: TRBJ2-1
d_call: NA
clone_size: many
cdr3_length: 15
cdr3_nt: TGCGCCAGCAGCTTCGCAGGAGGGGACTACAATGAGCAGTTCTTC
cdr3_aa: CASSFAGGDYNEQFF

v_call: TRBV7-9
j_call: TRBJ2-3
d_call: TRBD2
clone_size: few
cdr3_length: 15
cdr3_nt: TGTGCCAGCACCGGGAGGGTAAAGGGCCCAGATACGCAGTATTTT
cdr3_aa: CASTGRVKGPDTQYF

v_call: TRBV27
j_call: TRBJ2-7
d_call: TRBD2
clone_size: NA
cdr3_length: 16
cdr3_nt: TGTGCCAGCAGTTATATCGGGGGGGCGGGAGTCAGCGAGCAGTACTTC
cdr3_aa: CASSYIGGAGVSEQYF